These 25 T cell receptor beta chains were sequenced from one sample in a study of T cell clonality in common variable immunodeficiency. The protocol was immunoSEQ multiplex PCR, while the TCRdb copy is restricted to in-frame clones and leaves out a portion. The sample is made up of about 35,000 clones, none counted only once. The material sequenced was peripheral blood mononuclear cells. The receptors stem from a person aged 18-70 years in good health.

This clone was counted many times. The read halts 3 residues ahead of the CDR3 end, with the missing end drawn from the germline J gene. V is TRBV19 and J is TRBJ2-3; 7 bases line up with TRBD1. This CDR3 is 14 amino acids long. Germline V gene lookup returns CDR1 LNHDA and CDR2 SQIVND (reference sequence). The trim removed 0 bases at V and 5 bases at J, leaving 2 bases unmatched. The part of the CDR3 DNA that was read is TGTGCCAGTAGTATAGACCCAGGGGGAGATACG. Amino acid sequence: CASSIDPGGDT. The whole CDR3 protein is CASSIDPGGDTQYF. Combining the CDR3 with reference TRBV19 and TRBJ2-3 gives the whole variable domain DGGITQSPKYLFRKEGQNVTLSCEQNLNHDAMYWYRQDPGQGLRLIYYSQIVNDFQKGDIAEGYSVSREKKESFPLTVTSAQKNPTAFYLCASSIDPGGDTQYFGPGTRLTVL.

This clone was detected ten times or more. Read coverage stops 3 residues before the CDR3 terminus; the germline J gene supplies the remainder. The chain employs TRBV30 and TRBJ2-3, with a possible D match to TRBD2 (5 bases). Per the germline V gene, CDR1 is GTSNPN and CDR2 is SVGIG (reference sequence). The ends were cut back, 1 base at V and 3 bases at J, with 8 bases in the middle. This CDR3 contains 13 residues. The CDR3 sequence: CAWSGLATDTQYF. Incomplete CDR3 DNA: TGTGCCTGGAGTGGTCTAGCTACAGATACG.

In this sample, this clone turned up many times. The DNA ends 3 residues before the CDR3 does, and the rest of the CDR3 is filled in from the germline J gene. This chain joins TRBV19 and TRBJ1-2; 9 positions match TRBD1. Germline trimming cut 6 bases from V and 7 bases from J; bases unmatched to any gene: 3. The CDR3 runs 12 residues. Germline V gene lookup returns CDR1 LNHDA and CDR2 SQIVND (reference sequence). CDR3 region: CASRTGGSGYTF. Partial CDR3 DNA: TGTGCCAGTAGGACAGGGGGAAGTGGC. Complete variable domain (other parts from reference TRBV19 and TRBJ1-2): DGGITQSPKYLFRKEGQNVTLSCEQNLNHDAMYWYRQDPGQGLRLIYYSQIVNDFQKGDIAEGYSVSREKKESFPLTVTSAQKNPTAFYLCASRTGGSGYTFGSGTRLTVV.

At least ten counts were recorded for this clone. The CDR3 is cut off 3 residues early in the read; its end comes from the germline J gene. The rearrangement uses TRBV5-1 and TRBJ2-1, with 10 bases aligning to TRBD1. From germline, CDR1 is SGHRS and CDR2 YFSETQ. This CDR3 contains 19 residues. V trimming: 1 base; J trimming: 3 bases; junction bases outside the gene matches: 13. The CDR3 loop reads CASSLQQSTGGIFYNEQFF. The CDR3 bases that were read are TGCGCCAGCAGCTTGCAACAATCGACAGGGGGCATTTTCTACAATGAG.

This clone was observed many times. Sequencing ends 3 residues short of the CDR3 end; the germline J gene provides the rest. The genes are TRBV15 and TRBJ2-7; D possibly matches TRBD1 or TRBD2 (5 bases each). There are 15 residues in the CDR3. Germline V gene sequence: CDR1 LNHNV, CDR2 YYDKDF (reference sequence). With 0 bases removed from V and 5 bases from J, the gap between germline ends came to 14 bases. The DNA read from the CDR3 is TGTGCCACCAGCAGAGATTCCAGGGAGAGACACGAG. Protein: CATSRDSRERHE. The full CDR3 sequence reads CATSRDSRERHEQYF. The whole variable domain, remainder taken from reference TRBV15 and TRBJ2-7, is DAMVIQNPRYQVTQFGKPVTLSCSQTLNHNVMYWYQQKSSQAPKLLFHYYDKDFNNEADTPDNFQSRRPNTSFCFLDIRSPGLGDTAMYLCATSRDSRERHEQYFGPGTRLTVT.

This clone was seen ten or more times. The CDR3 goes on 3 residues after the read ends, and that part is filled in from the germline J gene. V and J are TRBV3-1 (or the pseudogene TRBV3-2) and TRBJ2-6; 8 bases are shared with TRBD2. The CDR3 has 19 amino acids. From germline, CDR1 is LGHDT and CDR2 YNNKEL (reference sequence). Trimming removed 4 bases from V and 0 bases from J; junction bases left unmatched: 11. The covered CDR3 bases are TGTGCCAGCAGCCCAAGGGCGGGGGGCTTTTTCTCTGGGGCCAACGTC. Its protein product is CASSPRAGGFFSGANV. From start to end, the CDR3 is CASSPRAGGFFSGANVLTF.

This clone came up a few times. The read finishes 3 residues shy of the CDR3 end, and the germline J gene is used to complete it. The chain employs TRBV13 and TRBJ2-7; TRBD2 agrees at 9 bases. The CDR3 has 15 amino acids. Germline CDR1 reads PRHDT; CDR2 reads FYEKMQ (reference sequence). With 5 bases clipped from V and 0 bases from J, the junction kept 5 bases outside the gene matches. CDR3 in amino acids: CASSDLAGPSYEQYF. Partial CDR3 DNA: TGTGCCAGCAGCGACCTAGCGGGGCCCTCCTACGAG.

This clone was recorded at least ten times. The sequence runs out 3 residues before the end of the CDR3; the remainder is reconstructed from the germline J gene. V is TRBV6-4 and J is TRBJ2-1; 10 bases line up with TRBD1. This CDR3 is built from 14 residues. Germline CDR1 MRHNA, CDR2 SNTAGT. V dropped 5 bases and J dropped 8; count of bases not matched to a gene: 6. CDR3 protein: CASSRQGASDEQFF. The CDR3 DNA, read in part, is TGTGCCAGCAGTAGACAGGGGGCCTCTGATGAG.

This clone has ten or more counts. The CDR3 end falls 3 residues outside the read, so it is completed with the germline J gene. This rearrangement joins TRBV10-1 to TRBJ1-6, with TRBD1 as a possible D gene (6 bases). The CDR3 has 17 amino acids. Trimming stripped 3 bases from V and 0 bases from J, with 12 bases between. Germline CDR1 WNHNN, CDR2 SYGVQD (reference sequence). This chain's CDR3 is CASSEGTPSSYNSPLHF. The part of the CDR3 DNA that was read is TGCGCCAGCAGTGAAGGGACACCGAGCTCCTATAATTCACCC.

This clone was seen ten or more times. The read halts 3 residues ahead of the CDR3 end, with the missing end drawn from the germline J gene. The rearrangement links TRBV20-1 to TRBJ2-7, with 12 bases that match TRBD2. Germline loops: CDR1 DFQATT, CDR2 SNEGSKA (reference sequence). The CDR3 runs 18 residues. V was pared by 1 base and J by 1 base, with 11 bases of the junction left unmatched. CDR3 bases read: TGCAGTGCTAGAGGCAGGGATAGGACTAGCGGGAAATCCTACGAG. Its translation is CSARGRDRTSGKSYE. The full CDR3 reads CSARGRDRTSGKSYEQYF.

This clone was detected many times. The read stops 3 residues short of the end of the CDR3; the missing end is completed from the germline J gene. J is TRBJ1-4 and V is TRBV5-1; 9 nucleotides line up with TRBD1. The CDR3 is made up of 16 amino acids. V trimming: 0 bases; J trimming: 6 bases; junction bases outside the gene matches: 6. Germline CDR1 SGHRS, CDR2 YFSETQ. CDR3 residues: CASSLGGQGRDEKLFF. The sequenced CDR3 bases are TGCGCCAGCAGCTTGGGGGGACAGGGCCGGGATGAAAAA. Drawing the rest from reference TRBV5-1 and TRBJ1-4, the complete variable domain is KAGVTQTPRYLIKTRGQQVTLSCSPISGHRSVSWYQQTPGQGLQFLFEYFSETQRNKGNFPGRFSGRQFSNSRSEMNVSTLELGDSALYLCASSLGGQGRDEKLFFGSGTQLSVL.

This clone was seen many times. The observed sequence ends 3 residues before the CDR3 terminus, with the missing tail filled in from the germline J gene. This chain uses TRBV20-1 with TRBJ1-4; 9 nucleotides line up with TRBD1. The CDR3 consists of 15 residues. J gave up 7 bases and V 2 bases, and 8 bases lay outside the gene matches. The germline V gene encodes CDR1 DFQATT and CDR2 SNEGSKA (reference sequence). CDR3 DNA, as far as it was read: TGCAGTGCTAGAAATCCGGGACAGGGCCTTGAAAAA. Its translation: CSARNPGQGLEK. The entire CDR3 protein reads CSARNPGQGLEKLFF.

This clone appeared many times. The read finishes 3 residues shy of the CDR3 end, and the germline J gene is used to complete it. The chain couples TRBV5-5 to TRBJ2-1, with 11 nucleotides matching TRBD2. The germline V gene encodes CDR1 SGHKS and CDR2 YYEKEE (reference sequence). This CDR3 contains 15 residues. The J segment lost 5 bases and the V segment lost 4 bases, leaving 5 bases of the junction unmatched. The CDR3 DNA, read in part, is TGTGCCAGCAGCCTAACTAGCGGGAGACACAATGAG. This codes for CASSLTSGRHNE. The CDR3 reads in full as CASSLTSGRHNEQFF.

This clone was detected many times. The CDR3 end falls 3 residues outside the read, so it is completed with the germline J gene. V usage is TRBV10-2 and J usage is TRBJ2-1; no definite D call. This CDR3 contains 16 residues. The germline CDR1 and CDR2 sequences are WSHSY and SAAADI. V was clipped by 5 bases and J by 3 bases, with 17 bases between them. The CDR3 is CASSNPSGAGYNEQFF. The sequenced part of the CDR3 DNA is TGCGCCAGCAGTAACCCATCAGGAGCTGGCTACAATGAG.

Concerning this clone itself: Read coverage stops 3 residues before the CDR3 terminus; the germline J gene supplies the remainder. V is TRBV5-3 and J is TRBJ2-5; 16 nucleotides match TRBD2. TRBV5-3 is annotated as an ORF whose role is uncertain. V dropped 0 bases and J dropped 5; count of bases not matched to a gene: 10. This CDR3 spans 19 amino acids. The CDR3 reads CARSLETGTSGRAFETQYF. The CDR3 bases that were read are TGTGCCAGAAGCTTGGAAACCGGGACTAGCGGGAGGGCCTTCGAGACC.

This clone came up many times. The read ends 3 residues early relative to the CDR3; the germline J gene fills the gap. The gene calls are TRBV5-1 and TRBJ1-3; 11 nucleotides agree with TRBD1. This CDR3 spans 19 amino acids. V was clipped by 0 bases and J by 0 bases; unmatched bases: 8. Germline V CDR1 and CDR2: SGHRS, YFSETQ. Partial CDR3 DNA: TGCGCCAGCAGCTTGGGGACAGGGGGCTCCTTGAGCTCTGGAAACACC. Amino acids: CASSLGTGGSLSSGNT. The full CDR3 protein reads CASSLGTGGSLSSGNTIYF.

This clone came up many times. Sequencing ends 3 residues short of the CDR3 end; the germline J gene provides the rest. The chain combines TRBV12-3 or TRBV12-4 with TRBJ2-1; 7 nucleotides agree with TRBD2. The V segment lost 7 bases and the J segment 6 bases; nucleotides outside the gene matches: 15. This CDR3 has 16 residues. Incomplete CDR3 DNA: TGTGCCAGCAACAAGGACGGGAGGAACCGGGGCAATGAG. Its protein product is CASNKDGRNRGNE. The entire CDR3 reads CASNKDGRNRGNEQFF.

This clone appeared many times. The read ends 3 residues early relative to the CDR3; the germline J gene fills the gap. V is TRBV30 and J is TRBJ1-6; no definite D call. Germline V gene data show CDR1 as GTSNPN and CDR2 as SVGIG (reference sequence). The V and J ends lost 4 bases and 5 bases respectively, with 6 bases between them. There are 12 residues in the CDR3. CDR3 DNA (partial): TGTGCCTGGAATCGCGATAATTCACCC. This encodes CAWNRDNSP. The CDR3 in its entirety is CAWNRDNSPLHF.

The sample holds many counts of this clone. The DNA ends 3 residues before the CDR3 does, and the rest of the CDR3 is filled in from the germline J gene. The chain couples TRBV20-1 to TRBJ1-1, with 9 bases aligning to TRBD1. This CDR3 is 13 amino acids long. The junction had 3 bases not matched to a gene; V was cut back by 6 bases and J by 1 base. Germline CDR1 DFQATT, CDR2 SNEGSKA (reference sequence). The sequenced part of the CDR3 DNA is TGCAGTGCCACGGACAGGGGGAACACTGAA. Its protein is CSATDRGNTE. The entire CDR3 is CSATDRGNTEAFF.

By share of the sample, this clone is medium-sized (0.01 to 0.1%). With the read ending 3 residues before the CDR3 end, the germline J gene is used to fill in that end. This sequence joins TRBV4-1 and TRBJ2-6; D not certain. The CDR3 has 16 residues. V was pared by 4 bases and J by 0 bases, with 10 bases between. Per germline, CDR1 MGHRA and CDR2 YSYEKL. The part of the CDR3 DNA that was read is TGCGCCAGCAGCCCTACTCCTAGCTCTGGGGCCAACGTC. It yields the protein CASSPTPSSGANV. The full CDR3 protein reads CASSPTPSSGANVLTF.

This clone was picked up many times. The missing CDR3 end, 3 residues past where the read stops, is filled in from the germline J gene. The chain couples TRBV2 to TRBJ1-4; D is perhaps TRBD1 (5 bases). The germline V gene encodes CDR1 SNHLY and CDR2 FYNNEI. Trimming took 4 bases from V and 8 from J, leaving 11 bases between them. The CDR3 has 13 amino acids. The CDR3 here is CASSGGDLEKLFF. The sequenced CDR3 bases are TGTGCCAGCAGTGGTGGGGACTTGGAAAAA.

There are many counts of this clone. The DNA ends 3 residues before the CDR3 does, and the rest of the CDR3 is filled in from the germline J gene. The rearrangement links TRBV14 to TRBJ2-1, with 9 bases that match TRBD2. Germline loops: CDR1 SGHDN, CDR2 FVKESK. The CDR3 covers 16 residues. Unmatched junction bases numbered 7, after V lost 3 bases and J lost 4 bases. This chain's CDR3 is CASSQPGLAAYNEQFF. The CDR3 bases that were read are TGTGCCAGCAGCCAGCCGGGACTAGCAGCTTACAATGAG.

This clone was counted many times. The CDR3 goes on 3 residues after the read ends, and that part is filled in from the germline J gene. This sequence joins TRBV10-1 and TRBJ2-5; 8 bases align to TRBD2. The J segment lost 5 bases and the V segment lost 0 bases, leaving 5 bases of the junction unmatched. The CDR3 is 15 residues long. Germline-derived CDR1 and CDR2 are WNHNN and SYGVQD (reference sequence). Incomplete CDR3 DNA: TGCGCCAGCAGTGAGTCGGGGACTAGTCTTGAGACC. It specifies CASSESGTSLET. The whole CDR3 protein is CASSESGTSLETQYF.

This clone was seen repeatedly, ten times or more. Coverage ceases 3 residues before the CDR3 finishes, and the germline J gene fills in the end. This rearrangement joins TRBV4-2 to TRBJ2-7; 8 positions agree with TRBD2. Germline V lookup: CDR1 LGHNA, CDR2 YNFKEQ. There are 20 residues in the CDR3. Trimming took 2 bases from V and 4 from J; bases not matched to a gene: 22. The CDR3 loop is CASSQHPLASGRRGGYEQYF. CDR3 DNA, as far as it was read: TGTGCCAGCAGCCAACATCCGCTTGCAAGCGGGAGAAGGGGGGGTTACGAG.

A few counts support this clone. The read is 3 residues too short to cover the CDR3 end, so that end is filled in from the germline J gene. The chain links TRBV6-1 to TRBJ1-2; 8 nucleotides agree with TRBD1. Germline V gene sequence: CDR1 MNHNS, CDR2 SASEGT. The CDR3 extends over 15 amino acids. CDR3 bases read: TGTGCCAGCAGTGAAGAAGCAGGGGGCTACAATGAC. Residues: CASSEEAGGYND. The full CDR3 sequence reads CASSEEAGGYNDYTF.